Given below is one T cell receptor beta chain in context. Antigen unknown. An end of the junction differs from the germline gene, which may be a read error. TCRdb reanalysed the reads using MiXCR and keeps one entry per CDR3 protein. The sample contains some 600,000 distinct CDR3 sequences, 24% of which appear only once. These data are taken from a study of T cell repertoires in cytomegalovirus infection. Study in general: Carrying CMV and the relevant HLA type showed in public TCR beta signatures. General study points: HLA-C-restricted CMV clonotypes gave the most frequent clonotype in two of eight donors. Frequencies of public TCR beta families were cumulated, and this identified carriers of CMV plus the relevant HLA.

Germline loops: CDR1 LGHNA, CDR2 YNFKEQ. The CDR3 is made up of 15 amino acids. V usage is TRBV4-2 and J usage is TRBJ2-7; no firm D call. Input material: CD8+ T cells from PBMCs. The source of this sequence is a human donor in good health (CMV status not recorded). Some clones in this sample may be carry-over from other donors' samples. This CDR3 reads CASSKEQANSYEQYF. The CDR3 DNA reads TGTGCCAGCAGCAAAGAGCAGGCAAACTCCTACGAGCAGTACTTC.